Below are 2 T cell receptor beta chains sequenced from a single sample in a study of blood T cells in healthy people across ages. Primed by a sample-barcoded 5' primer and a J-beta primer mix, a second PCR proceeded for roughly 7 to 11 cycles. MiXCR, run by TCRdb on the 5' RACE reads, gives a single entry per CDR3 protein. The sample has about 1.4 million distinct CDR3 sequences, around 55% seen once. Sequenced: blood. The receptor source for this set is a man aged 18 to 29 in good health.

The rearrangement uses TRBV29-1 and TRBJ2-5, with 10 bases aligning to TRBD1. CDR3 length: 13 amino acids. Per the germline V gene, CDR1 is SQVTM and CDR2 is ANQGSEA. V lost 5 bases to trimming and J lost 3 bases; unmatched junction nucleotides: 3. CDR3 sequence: CSVPTGGEETQYF. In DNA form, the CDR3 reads TGCAGCGTTCCGACAGGGGGCGAAGAGACCCAGTACTTC.

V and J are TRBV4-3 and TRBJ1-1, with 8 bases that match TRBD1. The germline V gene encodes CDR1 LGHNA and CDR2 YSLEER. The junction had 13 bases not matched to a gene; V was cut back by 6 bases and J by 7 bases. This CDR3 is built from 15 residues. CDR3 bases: TGCGCCAGCAGTCAGACAGGGGAGGGTTACCTTGAAGCTTTCTTT. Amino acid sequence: CASSQTGEGYLEAFF.